A single sample is the source of the 19 T cell receptor beta chains below, sequenced in a study of cytotoxic CD8 clonotypes in ibrutinib-treated CLL. The protocol was immunoSEQ multiplex PCR, while the TCRdb copy is restricted to in-frame clones and leaves out a portion. The sample carries some 140,000 clones, 75% to 95% recorded once. The material was PBMCs, obtained after 12 months of ibrutinib treatment. These receptors all come from a human donor with chronic lymphocytic leukemia.

This rearrangement joins TRBV6-1 to TRBJ1-4; D perhaps matches TRBD1 (6 bases). The CDR3 has 13 residues. V was pared by 7 bases and J by 4 bases, with 10 bases between. Germline V gene data show CDR1 as MNHNS and CDR2 as SASEGT. The CDR3 nucleotides read TGTGCCAGCAAAAGGACAGTTAATGAAAAACTGTTTTTT. Its protein is CASKRTVNEKLFF.

The V gene is TRBV7-6, the J gene TRBJ2-2; D unclear. This CDR3 has 15 residues. Trimming removed 0 bases at V and 5 bases at J, with 10 bases between. The germline gives CDR1 SGHVS, CDR2 FNYEAQ. The DNA of the CDR3 is TGTGCCAGCAGCTTAGCCCCAAGCGTGACCGGGGAGCTGTTTTTT. It encodes CASSLAPSVTGELFF.

The V call is TRBV6-1, the J call TRBJ1-1, with TRBD1 as a possible D gene (5 bases). The CDR3 is 13 amino acids. Between the trimmed V and J ends, which lost 6 bases and 3 bases, there was a span of 11 bases. The germline CDR1 and CDR2 sequences are MNHNS and SASEGT. The CDR3 DNA sequence: TGTGCCAGCAGGTTCAGGGAGGACACTGAAGCTTTCTTT. Protein product: CASRFREDTEAFF.

The genes are TRBV4-1 and TRBJ1-3; D gene ambiguous. CDR3 length equals 17 residues. Germline loops: CDR1 MGHRA, CDR2 YSYEKL. V lost 0 bases, J lost 0 bases, and 12 bases lay in between. The DNA for the CDR3 is TGCGCCAGCAGCCAAGATCGAGCAGGCAGCTCTGGAAACACCATATATTTT. Residues: CASSQDRAGSSGNTIYF.

This clone was counted once. The rearrangement links TRBV28 to TRBJ1-2; D is ambiguous. This CDR3 contains 14 residues. In germline, CDR1 is MDHEN, CDR2 SYDVKM. V lost 6 bases and J lost 8, with 19 bases in between. The CDR3 region has the DNA TGTGCCAGCAGGCGCCACGGGATCATCGGCGGCTACACCTTC. Amino acids: CASRRHGIIGGYTF.

The chain combines TRBV6-5 with TRBJ2-5, with 8 bases that match TRBD2. Looked up from germline, CDR1 is MNHEY and CDR2 is SVGAGI. J was trimmed by 5 bases and V by 8 bases; bases with no gene match: 10. The CDR3 has 14 amino acids. Here the CDR3 reads CASRERERYETQYF. The DNA for the CDR3 is TGTGCCAGCCGAGAGCGGGAGAGGTACGAGACCCAGTACTTC.

This chain joins TRBV9 and TRBJ2-7; 9 nucleotides match TRBD2. V gave up 4 bases and J gave up 6 bases; unmatched junction bases: 11. The CDR3 is made up of 15 amino acids. Germline lookup yields CDR1 SGDLS and CDR2 YYNGEE. The CDR3 DNA is TGTGCCAGCAGCCCATCCGGGACTAGCCCTGGCGAGCAGTACTTC. This encodes CASSPSGTSPGEQYF.

The V call is TRBV27, the J call TRBJ2-3, with 7 bases that match TRBD1. This CDR3 contains 15 residues. The V gene's germline CDR1 is MNHEY and CDR2 SMNVEV (reference sequence). The V gene end was trimmed by 5 bases and the J gene end by 7 bases; junction bases not matched to a gene: 12. The CDR3 nucleotides are TGTGCCAGCAGTGCAACGGGACAGAGGGCATATACGCAGTATTTT. Translation: CASSATGQRAYTQYF.

V usage is TRBV29-1 and J usage is TRBJ2-6; the D gene could be TRBD1 or TRBD2 (5 bases each). Germline CDR1 and CDR2: SQVTM and ANQGSEA. CDR3 size: 15 residues. Trimming shortened V by 0 bases and J by 3 bases, and 9 bases separated the two germline ends. CDR3 sequence reads: CSVEDLGGGANVLTF. CDR3 nucleotide sequence: TGCAGCGTTGAAGATCTTGGGGGTGGGGCCAACGTCCTGACTTTC. The full variable domain, with the rest looked up from reference TRBV29-1 and TRBJ2-6, is SAVISQKPSRDICQRGTSLTIQCQVDSQVTMMFWYRQQPGQSLTLIATANQGSEATYESGFVIDKFPISRPNLTFSTLTVSNMSPEDSSIYLCSVEDLGGGANVLTFGAGSRLTVL.

The rearrangement uses TRBV4-1 and TRBJ2-7; D gene unclear. Germline CDR1 and CDR2: MGHRA and YSYEKL. Trimming cost V 8 bases and J 8 bases, with 19 bases left between them. The CDR3 length is 13 residues. The CDR3 reads CASGWPDEVKQYF. Written as DNA, the CDR3 is TGCGCCAGCGGCTGGCCGGACGAAGTCAAGCAGTACTTC.

This chain joins TRBV19 and TRBJ1-4; 7 bases are shared with TRBD1. The germline V gene has CDR1 LNHDA and CDR2 SQIVND (reference sequence). The V segment lost 8 bases and the J segment 2 bases; nucleotides outside the gene matches: 8. This CDR3 contains 15 residues. The CDR3 here is CASRNKDRTNEKLFF. CDR3 nucleotide sequence: TGTGCCAGTCGGAACAAGGACAGGACTAATGAAAAACTGTTTTTT. Full variable domain (remainder filled in from reference TRBV19 and TRBJ1-4): DGGITQSPKYLFRKEGQNVTLSCEQNLNHDAMYWYRQDPGQGLRLIYYSQIVNDFQKGDIAEGYSVSREKKESFPLTVTSAQKNPTAFYLCASRNKDRTNEKLFFGSGTQLSVL.

This clone was recorded once. This chain's CDR3 is CASSLSSGSGETQYF. CDR3 bases: TGCGCCAGCAGCTTATCAAGCGGGAGTGGAGAGACCCAGTACTTC. The rearrangement links TRBV5-1 to TRBJ2-5; 8 positions match TRBD2. The CDR3 consists of 15 residues. CDR1 is SGHRS, CDR2 YFSETQ, per germline. V was pared by 2 bases and J by 4 bases, with 7 bases of the junction left unmatched.

V gene TRBV2 combines with J gene TRBJ2-7; TRBD2 might be the D (5 bases). Germline V gives CDR1 SNHLY, CDR2 FYNNEI. The CDR3 is made up of 13 amino acids. Trimming stripped 10 bases from V and 1 base from J, with 14 bases between. CDR3 nucleotides: TGTGCCATCCTCCGGGAAAAATCCTACGAGCAGTACTTC. Translated, it gives CAILREKSYEQYF.

V usage is TRBV6-5 and J usage is TRBJ2-7; tentative D call: TRBD2 (5 bases). Between the trimmed V and J ends, which lost 6 bases and 6 bases, there was a span of 15 bases. From germline, CDR1 is MNHEY and CDR2 SVGAGI. The CDR3 is 13 amino acids. Here the CDR3 DNA reads TGTGCCAGCAGCCTTGACCGCCGGGGCGAGCAGTACTTC. It specifies CASSLDRRGEQYF.

The chain couples TRBV27 to TRBJ2-2; 13 positions agree with TRBD2. CDR3 length: 19 amino acids. The V and J ends lost 6 bases and 0 bases, in that order; junction bases with no gene match: 10. Germline CDR1 MNHEY, CDR2 SMNVEV (reference sequence). CDR3 loop: CASSPRVTSGRPNTGELFF. CDR3 DNA sequence: TGTGCCAGCAGCCCCCGAGTGACTAGCGGGAGGCCGAACACCGGGGAGCTGTTTTTT.

The V call is TRBV27, the J call TRBJ1-2, with TRBD1 identical over 8 bases. V was clipped by 4 bases and J by 8 bases; unmatched bases: 6. The V gene's germline CDR1 is MNHEY and CDR2 SMNVEV (reference sequence). The CDR3 loop spans 13 amino acids. The CDR3 DNA follows: TGTGCCAGCAGTTCGGGACAGGCCGTGGGCTACACCTTC. This translates into CASSSGQAVGYTF.

The genes are TRBV4-3 and TRBJ2-3; tentatively, D is TRBD1 (8 bases). The V end was cut by 0 bases, the J end by 6 bases, with 19 bases between. The CDR3 is made up of 17 amino acids. Germline CDR1 is LGHNA and CDR2 is YSLEER. CDR3 protein: CASSQDFTGGRADTQYF. The CDR3 nucleotides are TGCGCCAGCAGCCAAGATTTCACAGGGGGGAGGGCTGATACGCAGTATTTT.

This clone came up once. The chain joins TRBV29-1 to TRBJ2-5; tentative D call: TRBD2 (6 bases). There are 15 residues in the CDR3. The germline CDR1 and CDR2 sequences are SQVTM and ANQGSEA. V was pared by 3 bases and J by 0 bases, with 14 bases between. CDR3 DNA: TGCAGCGTTGATAGTGCCGCGGGAAACCAAGAGACCCAGTACTTC. It is translated as CSVDSAAGNQETQYF. Combining the CDR3 with reference TRBV29-1 and TRBJ2-5 gives the whole variable domain SAVISQKPSRDICQRGTSLTIQCQVDSQVTMMFWYRQQPGQSLTLIATANQGSEATYESGFVIDKFPISRPNLTFSTLTVSNMSPEDSSIYLCSVDSAAGNQETQYFGPGTRLLVL.

The rearrangement links TRBV4-1 to TRBJ2-1, with 10 bases lining up with TRBD2. This CDR3 is 17 amino acids long. Trimming took 2 bases from V and 8 from J; bases not matched to a gene: 12. From germline, CDR1 is MGHRA and CDR2 YSYEKL. CDR3 sequence reads: CASSQTHTSGAVDEQFF. Here the CDR3 DNA reads TGCGCCAGCAGCCAAACCCACACTAGCGGGGCAGTGGATGAGCAGTTCTTC.